These 18 T cell receptor beta chains originate from one sample sequenced in a study of blood T cell repertoires in COVID-19. Data came from immunoSEQ multiplex PCR; TCRdb stores just in-frame clones and leaves some out. The data hold 400,000 or so clones, with 90% observed a single time. The sequencing sample was made of PBMCs or T cells enriched from blood (not recorded which). These receptors were collected from a young man who had recovered from COVID-19.

This clone came up once. The rearrangement links TRBV7-9 to TRBJ2-5; 12 bases are a match to TRBD2. Germline lookup yields CDR1 SEHNR and CDR2 FQNEAQ (reference sequence). The trim removed 5 bases at V and 2 bases at J, leaving 6 bases unmatched. This CDR3 has 16 residues. The CDR3 protein is CASSPGLAGRQETQYF. CDR3 coding DNA: TGTGCCAGCAGCCCAGGACTAGCGGGGCGTCAAGAGACCCAGTACTTC.

V gene TRBV27 combines with J gene TRBJ2-6; TRBD1 matches 12 bases. CDR1 and CDR2 from the germline V gene are MNHEY and SMNVEV (reference sequence). The CDR3 runs 16 residues. The V and J ends lost 6 bases and 2 bases, in that order; junction bases with no gene match: 2. CDR3 residues: CASRGQGAAGANVLTF. The DNA for the CDR3 is TGTGCCAGCAGGGGACAGGGGGCAGCTGGGGCCAACGTCCTGACTTTC.

This clone has only a few counts. The chain has TRBV7-9 and TRBJ2-7; 7 bases agree with TRBD2. V lost 6 bases, J lost 3 bases, and 5 bases stayed unmatched. This CDR3 has 13 amino acids. The germline CDR1 and CDR2 sequences are SEHNR and FQNEAQ (reference sequence). The CDR3 coding sequence is TGTGCCAGCAGTTCACCGGGAGGCTACGAGCAGTACTTC. Translated: CASSSPGGYEQYF.

The V gene is TRBV29-1, the J gene TRBJ2-1, with D possibly being TRBD2 (6 bases). V was cut by 2 bases and J by 13 bases, with 21 bases left in between. Germline V CDR1 and CDR2: SQVTM, ANQGSEA. The CDR3 consists of 14 residues. CDR3 sequence reads: CSVELPRLVDGQFF. The CDR3 DNA is TGCAGCGTTGAACTCCCTCGACTAGTCGATGGTCAGTTCTTC.

This chain uses TRBV7-2 with TRBJ2-3, with unresolved D. CDR1 is SGHTA, CDR2 FQGNSA, per germline. V lost 2 bases to trimming and J lost 1 base, with 7 bases between them. The CDR3 runs to 14 residues. The CDR3 sequence is CASSLLTGTDTQYF. The CDR3 DNA sequence: TGTGCCAGCAGCTTATTAACGGGCACAGATACGCAGTATTTT.

The genes are TRBV27 and TRBJ1-1, with 8 bases that match TRBD1. Germline V gene sequence: CDR1 MNHEY, CDR2 SMNVEV (reference sequence). V was pared by 4 bases and J by 4 bases, with 5 bases of the junction left unmatched. The CDR3 sequence is 14 residues long. In nucleotides, the CDR3 is TGTGCCAGCAGTTCCCAGGGGACAGGCACTGAAGCTTTCTTT. Protein sequence: CASSSQGTGTEAFF.

Comments on this clone: The same CDR3 is also encoded by other DNA sequences in this sample. The chain joins TRBV19 to TRBJ1-1; the D is unclear. V lost 5 bases and J lost 2, with 9 bases in between. Looked up from germline, CDR1 is LNHDA and CDR2 is SQIVND (reference sequence). The CDR3 runs 13 residues. CDR3 in DNA: TGTGCCAGTAGTTCGGGTCTAAACACTGAAGCTTTCTTT. Translating gives CASSSGLNTEAFF.

Worth noting for this clone: A junction end diverges from the germline sequence, so it may reflect a read error. J is TRBJ2-5 and V is TRBV18, with 7 bases identical to TRBD1. The CDR3 covers 15 residues. Germline-derived CDR1 and CDR2 are KGHSH and LQKENI. The CDR3 region has the DNA TGTGCCAGCTCAAACTTGGGACAGTCTCAAGGGACCCAGTACTTC. It codes for CASSNLGQSQGTQYF.

The gene calls are TRBV12-5 and TRBJ1-2; perhaps TRBD1 as D (5 bases). The CDR3 length is 13 residues. Trimming pared 7 bases from V and 3 bases from J, leaving 12 bases between. Looked up from germline, CDR1 is LGHNT and CDR2 is FRNRAP. The DNA of the CDR3 is TGTGCTAGTGATATGGGGGGTTACTATGGCTACACCTTC. Its translation is CASDMGGYYGYTF.

This rearrangement joins TRBV11-2 to TRBJ2-5, with 9 positions matching TRBD1. The CDR3 has 17 residues. J gave up 4 bases and V 0 bases, and 9 bases lay outside the gene matches. Germline V lookup: CDR1 SGHAT, CDR2 FQNNGV. Written as DNA, the CDR3 is TGTGCCAGCAGCTTAGATCTTGAACAGGGGGCGGGAGAGACCCAGTACTTC. This encodes CASSLDLEQGAGETQYF.

The chain recombines TRBV27 with TRBJ1-5; D uncertain. V lost 4 bases, J lost 3 bases, and 13 bases lay in between. The CDR3 spans 15 residues. Germline V gene data show CDR1 as MNHEY and CDR2 as SMNVEV (reference sequence). CDR3 nucleotides: TGTGCCAGCAGTTCCCAGTCAGTCATCAATCAGCCCCAGCATTTT. The encoded protein is CASSSQSVINQPQHF.

V and J are TRBV18 and TRBJ2-3; 8 bases fit TRBD1. This CDR3 is 17 amino acids long. CDR1 KGHSH and CDR2 LQKENI come from the germline V gene. The junction had 12 bases not matched to a gene; V was cut back by 4 bases and J by 3 bases. The CDR3 is CASSQTLGQGPTDTQYF. DNA of the CDR3: TGTGCCAGCTCACAAACCCTCGGACAGGGCCCGACAGATACGCAGTATTTT.

The chain links TRBV29-1 to TRBJ2-5; D is possibly TRBD2 (5 bases). V shed 4 bases and J shed 2 bases, with 8 bases lying between them. The CDR3 runs 12 residues. Germline V lookup: CDR1 SQVTM, CDR2 ANQGSEA. In nucleotides, the CDR3 is TGCAGCGTTGTGGGAGCACAAGAGACCCAGTACTTC. Its protein is CSVVGAQETQYF.

The chain couples TRBV6-5 to TRBJ2-7, with unresolved D. This CDR3 contains 14 residues. The germline V gene has CDR1 MNHEY and CDR2 SVGAGI. The V and J ends lost 7 bases and 2 bases respectively, with 15 bases between them. The CDR3 loop reads CASKRGLQAYEQYF. DNA for the CDR3: TGTGCCAGCAAACGTGGCCTGCAGGCCTACGAGCAGTACTTC.

The chain combines TRBV7-2 with TRBJ2-7; D possibly corresponds to TRBD1 (5 bases). The CDR3 has 14 residues. Germline V gene data show CDR1 as SGHTA and CDR2 as FQGNSA. V lost 2 bases, J lost 2 bases, and 10 bases lay in between. The CDR3 here is CASSLLDSTYEQYF. In DNA, the CDR3 is TGTGCCAGCAGCTTATTAGACAGCACCTACGAGCAGTACTTC.

V gene TRBV4-1 combines with J gene TRBJ1-3; no clear D. Germline V gene data show CDR1 as MGHRA and CDR2 as YSYEKL. Between the trimmed V and J ends, which lost 2 bases and 2 bases, there was a span of 10 bases. The CDR3 runs to 15 residues. CDR3 amino acids: CASSQFAGTGNTIYF. The CDR3 DNA reads as TGCGCCAGCAGCCAATTCGCGGGCACTGGAAACACCATATATTTT.

This clone was detected once. The chain couples TRBV30 to TRBJ1-4; tentative D call: TRBD1 (5 bases). The V end lost 2 bases, the J end lost 10 bases, and 11 bases lay between the germline ends. This CDR3 is built from 12 residues. The germline gives CDR1 GTSNPN, CDR2 SVGIG (reference sequence). CDR3 coding DNA: TGTGCCTGGAGTCAAGGGGAGGCAAAACTGTTTTTT. This translates into CAWSQGEAKLFF.

The rearrangement uses TRBV19 and TRBJ1-3; D is unresolved. Per germline, CDR1 LNHDA and CDR2 SQIVND (reference sequence). The CDR3 covers 13 residues. V was pared by 5 bases and J by 0 bases, with 5 bases between. The CDR3 spells CASSQDSGNTIYF. The CDR3, as DNA: TGTGCCAGTAGTCAGGACTCTGGAAACACCATATATTTT.